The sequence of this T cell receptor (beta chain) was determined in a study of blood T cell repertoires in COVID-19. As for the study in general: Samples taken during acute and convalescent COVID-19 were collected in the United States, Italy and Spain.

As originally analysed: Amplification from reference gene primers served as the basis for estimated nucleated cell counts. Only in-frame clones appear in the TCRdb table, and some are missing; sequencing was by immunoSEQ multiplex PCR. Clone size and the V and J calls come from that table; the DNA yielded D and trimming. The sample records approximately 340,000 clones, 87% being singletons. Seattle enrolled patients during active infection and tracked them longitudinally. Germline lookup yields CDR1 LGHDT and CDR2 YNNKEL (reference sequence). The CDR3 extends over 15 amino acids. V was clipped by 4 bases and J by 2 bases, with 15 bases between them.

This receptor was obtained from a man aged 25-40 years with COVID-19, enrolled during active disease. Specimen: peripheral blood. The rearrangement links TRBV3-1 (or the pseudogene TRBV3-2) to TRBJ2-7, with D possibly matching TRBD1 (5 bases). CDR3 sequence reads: CASSPRAGIPYEQYF. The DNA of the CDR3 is TGTGCCAGCAGCCCCCGGGCAGGGATCCCCTACGAGCAGTACTTC.